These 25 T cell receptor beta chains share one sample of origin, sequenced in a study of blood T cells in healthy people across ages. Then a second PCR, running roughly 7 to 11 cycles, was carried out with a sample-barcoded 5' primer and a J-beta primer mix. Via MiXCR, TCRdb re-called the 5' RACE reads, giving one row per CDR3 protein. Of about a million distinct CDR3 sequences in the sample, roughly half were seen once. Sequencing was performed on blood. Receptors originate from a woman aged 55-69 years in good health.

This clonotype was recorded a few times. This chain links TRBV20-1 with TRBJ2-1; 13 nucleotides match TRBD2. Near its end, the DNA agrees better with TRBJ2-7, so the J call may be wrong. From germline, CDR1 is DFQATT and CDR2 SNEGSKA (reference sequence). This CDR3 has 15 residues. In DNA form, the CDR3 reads TGCAGTGCTAGAGGGGCCCGGACTAGCGGGAGTGTGCAGTACTTC. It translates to CSARGARTSGSVQYF.

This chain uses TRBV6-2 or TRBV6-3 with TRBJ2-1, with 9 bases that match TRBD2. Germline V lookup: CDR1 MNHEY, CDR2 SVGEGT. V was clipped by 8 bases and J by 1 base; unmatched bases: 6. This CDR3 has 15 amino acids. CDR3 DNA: TGTGCCAGCCTACTAGCGGGCACATCCTACAATGAGCAGTTCTTC. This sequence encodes CASLLAGTSYNEQFF.

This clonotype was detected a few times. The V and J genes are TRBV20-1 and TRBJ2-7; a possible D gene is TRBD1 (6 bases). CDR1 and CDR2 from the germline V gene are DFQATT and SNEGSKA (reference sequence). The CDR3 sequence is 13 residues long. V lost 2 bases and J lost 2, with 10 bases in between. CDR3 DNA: TGCAGTGCTAGATTGCACAGGGCCTACGAGCAGTACTTC. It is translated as CSARLHRAYEQYF.

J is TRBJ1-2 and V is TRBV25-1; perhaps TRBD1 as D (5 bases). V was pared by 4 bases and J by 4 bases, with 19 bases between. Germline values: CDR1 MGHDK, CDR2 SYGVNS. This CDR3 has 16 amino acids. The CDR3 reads CASSVVEGSRCYGYTF. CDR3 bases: TGTGCCAGCAGTGTTGTTGAGGGGTCTCGGTGCTATGGCTACACCTTC.

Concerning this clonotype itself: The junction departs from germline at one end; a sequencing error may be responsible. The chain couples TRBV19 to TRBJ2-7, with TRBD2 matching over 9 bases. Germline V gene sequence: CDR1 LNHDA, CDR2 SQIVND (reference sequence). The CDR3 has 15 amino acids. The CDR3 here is CASSTQTSGSYEQYF. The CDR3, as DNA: TGTGCTAGTAGTACACAGACTAGCGGCTCCTACGAGCAGTACTTC.

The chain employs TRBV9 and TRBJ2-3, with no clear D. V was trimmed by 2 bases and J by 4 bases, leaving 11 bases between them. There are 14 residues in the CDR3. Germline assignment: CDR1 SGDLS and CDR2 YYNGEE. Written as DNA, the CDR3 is TGTGCCAGCAGCGTTTCGGATCTGCCAGATACGCAGTATTTT. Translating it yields CASSVSDLPDTQYF.

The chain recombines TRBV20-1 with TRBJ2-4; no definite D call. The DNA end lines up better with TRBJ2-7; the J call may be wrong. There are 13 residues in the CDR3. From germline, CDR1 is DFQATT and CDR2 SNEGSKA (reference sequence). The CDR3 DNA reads TGCAGTGCTAGAGATTGGATAAACTACGAGCAGTACTTC. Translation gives CSARDWINYEQYF.

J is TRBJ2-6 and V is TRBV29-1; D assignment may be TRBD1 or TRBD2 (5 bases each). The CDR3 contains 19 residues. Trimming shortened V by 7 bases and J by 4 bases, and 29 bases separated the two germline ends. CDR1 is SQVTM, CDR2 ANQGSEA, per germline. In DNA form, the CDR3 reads TGCAGCGCAACCGACAGATCCTCCTCCCTAAGAGGGGGGGCCAACGTCCTGACTTTC. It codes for CSATDRSSSLRGGANVLTF.

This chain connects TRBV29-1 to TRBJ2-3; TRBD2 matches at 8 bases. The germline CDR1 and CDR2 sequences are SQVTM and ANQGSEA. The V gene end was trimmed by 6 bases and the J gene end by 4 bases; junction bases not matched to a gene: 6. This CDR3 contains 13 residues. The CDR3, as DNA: TGCAGCGTACCCGGGACTAGTGCAGATACGCAGTATTTT. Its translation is CSVPGTSADTQYF.

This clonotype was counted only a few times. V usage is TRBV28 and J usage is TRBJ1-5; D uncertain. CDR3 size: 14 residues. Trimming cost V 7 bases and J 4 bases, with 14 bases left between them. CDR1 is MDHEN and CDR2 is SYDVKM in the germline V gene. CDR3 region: CASNTAPSNQPQHF. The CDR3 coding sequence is TGTGCCAGCAACACCGCACCCAGTAATCAGCCCCAGCATTTT.

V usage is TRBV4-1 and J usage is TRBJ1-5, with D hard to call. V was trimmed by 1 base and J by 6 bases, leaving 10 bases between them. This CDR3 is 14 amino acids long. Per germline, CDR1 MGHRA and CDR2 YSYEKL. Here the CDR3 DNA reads TGCGCCAGCAGCCAAGCTTCAGGCCGTCAGCCCCAGCATTTT. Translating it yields CASSQASGRQPQHF.

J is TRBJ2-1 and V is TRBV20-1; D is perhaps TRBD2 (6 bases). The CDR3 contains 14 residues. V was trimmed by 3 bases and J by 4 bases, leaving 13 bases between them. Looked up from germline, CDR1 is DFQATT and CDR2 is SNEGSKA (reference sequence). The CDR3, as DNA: TGCAGTGCTAGCTCCGGGACTGGGTACAATGAGCAGTTCTTC. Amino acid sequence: CSASSGTGYNEQFF.

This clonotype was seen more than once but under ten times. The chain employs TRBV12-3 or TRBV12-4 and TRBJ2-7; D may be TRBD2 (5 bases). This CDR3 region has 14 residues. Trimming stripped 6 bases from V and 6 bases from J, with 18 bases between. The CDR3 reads CASSGVATFREQYF. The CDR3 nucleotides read TGTGCCAGCAGCGGAGTAGCGACTTTCCGCGAGCAGTACTTC.

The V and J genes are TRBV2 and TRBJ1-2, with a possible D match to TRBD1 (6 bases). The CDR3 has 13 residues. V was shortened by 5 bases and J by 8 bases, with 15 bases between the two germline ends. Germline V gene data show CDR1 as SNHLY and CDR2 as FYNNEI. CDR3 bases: TGTGCCAGCAGTCCACAGGGTTTGTGGGGCTACACCTTC. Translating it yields CASSPQGLWGYTF.

The CDR3 coding sequence is TGCGCCAGCACCCCCAATTGGGGGGATTACGGGGCCAACGTCCTGACTTTC. Translation: CASTPNWGDYGANVLTF. The chain recombines TRBV5-1 with TRBJ2-6; a weak D match, TRBD2 (6 bases). From germline, CDR1 is SGHRS and CDR2 YFSETQ. V was trimmed by 6 bases and J by 4 bases, leaving 20 bases between them. The CDR3 has 17 residues.

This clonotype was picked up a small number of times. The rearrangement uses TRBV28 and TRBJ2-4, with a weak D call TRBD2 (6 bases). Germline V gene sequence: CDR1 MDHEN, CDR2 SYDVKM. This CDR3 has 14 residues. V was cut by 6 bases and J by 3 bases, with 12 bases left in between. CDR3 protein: CASSSGRGKNIQYF. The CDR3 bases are TGTGCCAGCAGCTCCGGGAGAGGCAAAAACATTCAGTACTTC.

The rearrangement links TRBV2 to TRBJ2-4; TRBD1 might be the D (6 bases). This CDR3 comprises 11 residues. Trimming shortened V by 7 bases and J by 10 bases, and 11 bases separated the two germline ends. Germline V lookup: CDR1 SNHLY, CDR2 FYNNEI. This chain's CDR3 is CASITTGIQYF. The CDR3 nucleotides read TGTGCCAGCATAACTACAGGGATTCAGTACTTC.

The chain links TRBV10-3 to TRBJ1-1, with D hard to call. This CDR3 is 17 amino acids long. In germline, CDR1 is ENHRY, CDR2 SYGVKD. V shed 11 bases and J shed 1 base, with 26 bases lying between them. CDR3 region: CAPLNHARHQWNTEAFF. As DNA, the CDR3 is TGTGCCCCCCTAAACCACGCTAGGCATCAGTGGAACACTGAAGCTTTCTTT.

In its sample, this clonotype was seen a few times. The CDR3, as DNA: TGTGCCAGCAGCCTCGGGACTAGCGGTGCTACCTACAATGAGCAGTTCTTC. It encodes CASSLGTSGATYNEQFF. J is TRBJ2-1 and V is TRBV5-5, with 11 bases matching TRBD2. Germline V gene lookup returns CDR1 SGHKS and CDR2 YYEKEE (reference sequence). CDR3 length equals 17 residues. The junction had 8 bases not matched to a gene; V was cut back by 4 bases and J by 2 bases.

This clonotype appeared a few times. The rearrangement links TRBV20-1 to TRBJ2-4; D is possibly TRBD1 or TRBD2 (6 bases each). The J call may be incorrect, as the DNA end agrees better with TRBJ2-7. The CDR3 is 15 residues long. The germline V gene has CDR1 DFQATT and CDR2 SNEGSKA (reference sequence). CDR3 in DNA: TGCAGTGCTAGAAATTTGTGGGGGGCTCTGGACGAGCAGTACTTC. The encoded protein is CSARNLWGALDEQYF.

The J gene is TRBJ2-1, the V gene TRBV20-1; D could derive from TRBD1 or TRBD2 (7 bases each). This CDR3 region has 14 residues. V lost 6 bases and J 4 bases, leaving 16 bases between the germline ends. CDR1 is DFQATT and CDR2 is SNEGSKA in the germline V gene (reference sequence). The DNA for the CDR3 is TGCAGTGCCAGCGGGACAGAGATTTACAATGAGCAGTTCTTC. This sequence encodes CSASGTEIYNEQFF.

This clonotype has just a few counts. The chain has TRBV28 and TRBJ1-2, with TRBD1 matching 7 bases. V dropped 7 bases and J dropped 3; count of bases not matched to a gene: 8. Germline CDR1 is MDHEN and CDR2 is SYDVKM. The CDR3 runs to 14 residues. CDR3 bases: TGTGCCAGCAAGGGGGAAGACAGGGACTATGGCTACACCTTC. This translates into CASKGEDRDYGYTF.

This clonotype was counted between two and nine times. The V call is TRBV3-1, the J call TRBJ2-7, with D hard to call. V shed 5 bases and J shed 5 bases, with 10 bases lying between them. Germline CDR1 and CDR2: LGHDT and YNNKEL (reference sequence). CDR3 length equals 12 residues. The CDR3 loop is CASSLNVDEQYF. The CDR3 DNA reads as TGTGCCAGCAGCTTGAACGTGGACGAGCAGTACTTC.

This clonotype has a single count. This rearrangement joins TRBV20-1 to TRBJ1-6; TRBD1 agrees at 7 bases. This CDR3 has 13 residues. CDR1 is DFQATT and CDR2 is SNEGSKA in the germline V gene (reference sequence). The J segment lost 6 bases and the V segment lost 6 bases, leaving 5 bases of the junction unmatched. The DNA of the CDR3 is TGCAGTGCCTTGGACAGGCGTAATTCACCCCTCCACTTT. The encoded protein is CSALDRRNSPLHF.

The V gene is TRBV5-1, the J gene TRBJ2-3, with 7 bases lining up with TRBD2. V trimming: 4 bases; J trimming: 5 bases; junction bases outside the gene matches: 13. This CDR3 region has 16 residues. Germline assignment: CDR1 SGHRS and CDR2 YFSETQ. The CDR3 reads CASSPLGGGRQDTQYF. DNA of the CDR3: TGCGCCAGCAGCCCACTGGGTGGCGGGAGACAAGATACGCAGTATTTT.